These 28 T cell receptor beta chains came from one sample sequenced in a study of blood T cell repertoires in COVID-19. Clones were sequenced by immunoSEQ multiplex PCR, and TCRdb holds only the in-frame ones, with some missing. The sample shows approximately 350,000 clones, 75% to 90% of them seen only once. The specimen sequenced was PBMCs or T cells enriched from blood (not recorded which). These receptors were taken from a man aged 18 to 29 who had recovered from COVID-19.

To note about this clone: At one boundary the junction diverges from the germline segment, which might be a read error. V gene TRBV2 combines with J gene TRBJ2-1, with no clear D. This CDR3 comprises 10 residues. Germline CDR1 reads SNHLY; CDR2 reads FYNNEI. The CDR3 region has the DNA TGTGCCAGCACAGCCGAACGGAGAGTCTTC. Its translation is CASTAERRVF. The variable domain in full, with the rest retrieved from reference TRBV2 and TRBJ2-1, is EPEVTQTPSHQVTQMGQEVILRCVPISNHLYFYWYRQILGQKVEFLVSFYNNEISEKSEIFDDQFSVERPDGSNFTLKIRSTKLEDSAMYFCASTAERRVFGPGTRLTVL.

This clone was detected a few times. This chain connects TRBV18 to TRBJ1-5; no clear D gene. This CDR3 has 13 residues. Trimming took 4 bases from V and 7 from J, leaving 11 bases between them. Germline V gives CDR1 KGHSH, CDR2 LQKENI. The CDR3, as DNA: TGTGCCAGCTCACTTACGACGGGACAGCCCCAGCATTTT. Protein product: CASSLTTGQPQHF.

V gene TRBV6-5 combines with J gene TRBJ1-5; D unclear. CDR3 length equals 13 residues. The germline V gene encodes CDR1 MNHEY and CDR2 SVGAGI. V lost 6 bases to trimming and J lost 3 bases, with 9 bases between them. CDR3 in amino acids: CASRLALNQPQHF. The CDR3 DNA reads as TGTGCCAGCAGGTTAGCGCTCAATCAGCCCCAGCATTTT.

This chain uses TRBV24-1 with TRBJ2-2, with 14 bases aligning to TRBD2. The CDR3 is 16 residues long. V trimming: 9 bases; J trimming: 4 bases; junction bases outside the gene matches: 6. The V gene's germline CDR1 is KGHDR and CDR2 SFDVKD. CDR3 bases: TGTGCCACCCAGGGGACTAGCGGGAGTAGCACCGGGGAGCTGTTTTTT. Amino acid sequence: CATQGTSGSSTGELFF.

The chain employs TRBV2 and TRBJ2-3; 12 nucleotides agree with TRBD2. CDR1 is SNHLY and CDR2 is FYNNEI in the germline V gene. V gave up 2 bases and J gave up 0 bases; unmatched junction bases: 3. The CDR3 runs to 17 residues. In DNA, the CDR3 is TGTGCCAGCAGTGAACTAGCGGGGGGGCCTAGCACAGATACGCAGTATTTT. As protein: CASSELAGGPSTDTQYF.

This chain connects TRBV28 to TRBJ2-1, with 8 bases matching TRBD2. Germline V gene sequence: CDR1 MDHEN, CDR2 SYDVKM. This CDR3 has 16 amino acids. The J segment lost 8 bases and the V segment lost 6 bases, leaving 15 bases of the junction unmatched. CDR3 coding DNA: TGTGCCAGCAGGGTCACCGGGACTAGTTCCCCCCATGAGCAGTTCTTC. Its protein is CASRVTGTSSPHEQFF.

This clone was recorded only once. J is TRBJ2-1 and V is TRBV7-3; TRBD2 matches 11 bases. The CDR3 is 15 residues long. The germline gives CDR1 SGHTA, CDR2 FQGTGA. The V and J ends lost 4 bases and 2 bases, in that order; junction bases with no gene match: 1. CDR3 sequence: CASSSSGGPYNEQFF. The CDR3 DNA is TGTGCCAGCAGCTCTAGCGGGGGGCCCTACAATGAGCAGTTCTTC.

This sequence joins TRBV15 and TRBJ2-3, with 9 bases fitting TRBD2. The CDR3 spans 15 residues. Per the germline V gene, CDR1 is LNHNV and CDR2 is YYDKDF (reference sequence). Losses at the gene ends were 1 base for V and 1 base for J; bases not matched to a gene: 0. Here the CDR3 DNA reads TGTGCCACCAGCAGAGGGACTAGCGGCACAGATACGCAGTATTTT. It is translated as CATSRGTSGTDTQYF.

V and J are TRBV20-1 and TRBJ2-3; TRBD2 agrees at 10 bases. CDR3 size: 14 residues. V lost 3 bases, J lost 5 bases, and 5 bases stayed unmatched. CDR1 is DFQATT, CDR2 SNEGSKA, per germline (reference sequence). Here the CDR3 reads CSASASGGLDTQYF. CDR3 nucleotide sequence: TGCAGTGCTAGTGCTAGCGGGGGCCTAGATACGCAGTATTTT.

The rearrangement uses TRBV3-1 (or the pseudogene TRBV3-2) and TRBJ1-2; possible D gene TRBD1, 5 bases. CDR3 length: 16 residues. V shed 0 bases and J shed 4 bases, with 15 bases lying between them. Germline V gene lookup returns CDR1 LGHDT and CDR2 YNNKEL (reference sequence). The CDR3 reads CASSQEVGRASYGYTF. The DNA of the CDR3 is TGTGCCAGCAGCCAAGAAGTGGGCAGGGCTAGCTATGGCTACACCTTC.

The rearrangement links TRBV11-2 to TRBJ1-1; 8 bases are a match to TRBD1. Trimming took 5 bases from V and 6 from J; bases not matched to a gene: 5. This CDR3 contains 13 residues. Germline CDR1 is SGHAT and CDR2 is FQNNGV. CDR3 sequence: CASSKDRGAEAFF. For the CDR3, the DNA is TGTGCCAGCAGCAAAGACAGGGGCGCTGAAGCTTTCTTT.

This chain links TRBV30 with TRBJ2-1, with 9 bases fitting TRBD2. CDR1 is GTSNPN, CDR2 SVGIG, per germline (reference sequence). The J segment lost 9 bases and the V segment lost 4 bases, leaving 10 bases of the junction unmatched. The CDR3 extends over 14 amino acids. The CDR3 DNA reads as TGTGCCTGGAATCTGGCTAGCGGGGCGGGTGAGCAGTTCTTC. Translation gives CAWNLASGAGEQFF.

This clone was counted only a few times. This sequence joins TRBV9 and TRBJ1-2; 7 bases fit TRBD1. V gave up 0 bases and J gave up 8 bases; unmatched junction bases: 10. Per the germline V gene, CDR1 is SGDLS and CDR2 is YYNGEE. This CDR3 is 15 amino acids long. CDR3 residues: CASSVEPRRGEGYTF. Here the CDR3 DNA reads TGTGCCAGCAGCGTAGAACCGCGCAGGGGGGAAGGCTACACCTTC.

The CDR3 coding sequence is TGTGCCAGCAGCCAATCCTGGCGGGACAGGGGGGAGCAGTTCTTC. This encodes CASSQSWRDRGEQFF. The rearrangement joins TRBV14 to TRBJ2-1; TRBD1 matches at 11 bases. CDR3 length: 15 residues. V shed 2 bases and J 10 bases; nucleotides not matched to a gene: 7. The V gene's germline CDR1 is SGHDN and CDR2 FVKESK.

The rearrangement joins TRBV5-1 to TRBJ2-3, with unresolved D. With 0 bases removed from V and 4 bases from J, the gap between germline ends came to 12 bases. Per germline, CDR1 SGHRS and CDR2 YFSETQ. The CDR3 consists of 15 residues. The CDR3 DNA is TGCGCCAGCAGCTTGGTCCGGGTTACCCCAGATACGCAGTATTTT. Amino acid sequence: CASSLVRVTPDTQYF.

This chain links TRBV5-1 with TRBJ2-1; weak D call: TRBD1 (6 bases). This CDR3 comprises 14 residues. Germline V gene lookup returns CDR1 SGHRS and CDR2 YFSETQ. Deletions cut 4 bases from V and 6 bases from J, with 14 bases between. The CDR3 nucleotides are TGCGCCAGCAGCCCAGGGGAGTATGTCAATGAGCAGTTCTTC. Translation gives CASSPGEYVNEQFF.

CDR3 sequence reads: CASSTYWASGQETQYF. The CDR3 bases are TGCGCCAGCAGCACGTACTGGGCTAGCGGGCAAGAGACCCAGTACTTC. The V and J genes are TRBV5-1 and TRBJ2-5; 8 bases are shared with TRBD2. The V and J ends lost 4 bases and 2 bases, in that order; junction bases with no gene match: 10. There are 16 residues in the CDR3. Germline lookup yields CDR1 SGHRS and CDR2 YFSETQ. The complete variable domain, with remaining parts taken from reference TRBV5-1 and TRBJ2-5, reads KAGVTQTPRYLIKTRGQQVTLSCSPISGHRSVSWYQQTPGQGLQFLFEYFSETQRNKGNFPGRFSGRQFSNSRSEMNVSTLELGDSALYLCASSTYWASGQETQYFGPGTRLLVL.

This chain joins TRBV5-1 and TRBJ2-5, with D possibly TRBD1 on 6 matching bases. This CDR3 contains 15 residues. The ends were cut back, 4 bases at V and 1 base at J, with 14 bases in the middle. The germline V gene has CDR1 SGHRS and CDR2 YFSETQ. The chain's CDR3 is CASSVTQGLQETQYF. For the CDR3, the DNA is TGCGCCAGCAGCGTGACGCAGGGGCTCCAAGAGACCCAGTACTTC.

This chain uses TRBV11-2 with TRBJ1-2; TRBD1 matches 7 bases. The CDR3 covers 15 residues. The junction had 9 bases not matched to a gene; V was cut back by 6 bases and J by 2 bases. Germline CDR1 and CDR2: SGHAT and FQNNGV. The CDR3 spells CASRDLGTANYGYTF. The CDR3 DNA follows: TGTGCCAGCAGAGACCTCGGGACAGCCAACTATGGCTACACCTTC.

As DNA, the CDR3 is TGTGCCAGCAGCCCCGGGACTAGCGGGACTCGCGAGCAGTACTTC. It specifies CASSPGTSGTREQYF. J is TRBJ2-7 and V is TRBV27; 13 bases match TRBD2. With 6 bases clipped from V and 6 bases from J, the junction kept 8 bases outside the gene matches. Germline V CDR1 and CDR2: MNHEY, SMNVEV (reference sequence). This CDR3 contains 15 residues.

CDR3 nucleotide sequence: TGTGCCAGCAGGAGGGGACAGGGGACCTACGAGCAGTACTTC. Residues: CASRRGQGTYEQYF. V usage is TRBV25-1 and J usage is TRBJ2-7, with TRBD1 identical over 10 bases. Germline CDR1 reads MGHDK; CDR2 reads SYGVNS. The CDR3 consists of 14 residues. J gave up 2 bases and V 6 bases, and 4 bases lay outside the gene matches.

The CDR3 DNA reads TGTGCCAGCAGCCAAGGGACAAACTCTGGAAACACCATATATTTT. Translating gives CASSQGTNSGNTIYF. The chain employs TRBV4-2 and TRBJ1-3; tentatively, D is TRBD1 (5 bases). The CDR3 runs 15 residues. Germline CDR1 is LGHNA and CDR2 is YNFKEQ. V gave up 1 base and J gave up 0 bases, with 7 bases separating them.

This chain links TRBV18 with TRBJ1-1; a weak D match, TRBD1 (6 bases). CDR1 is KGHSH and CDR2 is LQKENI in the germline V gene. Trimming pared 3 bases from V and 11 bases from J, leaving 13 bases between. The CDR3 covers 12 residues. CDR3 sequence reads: CASSPSGTRAFF. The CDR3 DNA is TGTGCCAGCTCACCCTCGGGGACAAGGGCTTTCTTT.

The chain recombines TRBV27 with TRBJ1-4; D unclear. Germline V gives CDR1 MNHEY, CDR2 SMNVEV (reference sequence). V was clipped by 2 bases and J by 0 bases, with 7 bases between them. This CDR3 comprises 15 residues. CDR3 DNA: TGTGCCAGCAGTTTAAGACAAGCAACTAATGAAAAACTGTTTTTT. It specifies CASSLRQATNEKLFF. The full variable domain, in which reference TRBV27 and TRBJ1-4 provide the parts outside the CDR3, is EAQVTQNPRYLITVTGKKLTVTCSQNMNHEYMSWYRQDPGLGLRQIYYSMNVEVTDKGDVPEGYKVSRKEKRNFPLILESPSPNQTSLYFCASSLRQATNEKLFFGSGTQLSVL.

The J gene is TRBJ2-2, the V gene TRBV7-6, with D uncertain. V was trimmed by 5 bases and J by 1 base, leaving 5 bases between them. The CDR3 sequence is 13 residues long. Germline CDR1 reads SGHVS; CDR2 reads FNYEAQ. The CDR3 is CASSRQNTGELFF. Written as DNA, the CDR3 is TGTGCCAGCAGCCGACAGAACACCGGGGAGCTGTTTTTT. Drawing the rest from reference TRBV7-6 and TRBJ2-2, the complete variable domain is GAGVSQSPRYKVTKRGQDVALRCDPISGHVSLYWYRQALGQGPEFLTYFNYEAQQDKSGLPNDRFSAERPEGSISTLTIQRTEQRDSAMYRCASSRQNTGELFFGEGSRLTVL.

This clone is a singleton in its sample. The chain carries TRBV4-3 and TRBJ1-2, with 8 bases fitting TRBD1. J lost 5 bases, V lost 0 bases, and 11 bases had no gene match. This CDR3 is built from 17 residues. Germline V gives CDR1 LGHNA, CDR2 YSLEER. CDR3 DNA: TGCGCCAGCAGCCAAGATACGGGACAGGACACACTATATGGCTACACCTTC. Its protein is CASSQDTGQDTLYGYTF.

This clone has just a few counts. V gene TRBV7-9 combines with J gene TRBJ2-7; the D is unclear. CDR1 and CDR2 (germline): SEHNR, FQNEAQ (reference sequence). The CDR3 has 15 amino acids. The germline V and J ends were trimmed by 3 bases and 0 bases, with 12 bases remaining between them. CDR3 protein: CASSFGDVNSYEQYF. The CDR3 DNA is TGTGCCAGCAGCTTCGGAGACGTCAACTCCTACGAGCAGTACTTC.

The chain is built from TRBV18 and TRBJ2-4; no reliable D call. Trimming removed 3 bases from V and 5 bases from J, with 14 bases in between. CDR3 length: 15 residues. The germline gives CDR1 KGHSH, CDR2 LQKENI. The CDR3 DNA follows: TGTGCCAGCTCACCGACCGTCAGTGGGCAAAACATTCAGTACTTC. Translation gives CASSPTVSGQNIQYF.